The clone carrying this TCR beta chain showed up just a few times. Antigen: not known. The record originates from a study of cytomegalovirus exposure and HLA in healthy donors. Findings and caveats of the study: For TCR beta chains, V- and J-gene trimming was later linked to a missense DCLRE1C variant.

The PCR employed 60 Vbeta primers together with 13 Jbeta primers. The assay was immunoSEQ multiplex PCR, and TCRdb's table has in-frame clones only and misses some. This repertoire shows approximately 100,000 clones, 76% found once; its top ten account for 3% to 4.5%. V lost 6 bases and J lost 4, with 13 bases in between. This CDR3 spans 14 amino acids. Germline values: CDR1 MNHEY, CDR2 SVGAGI. Though nominally healthy at sampling, donors likely had unrecorded immune exposures. The sequencing sample was made of PBMCs. This clonotype was obtained from a woman in her forties or fifties in good health and CMV-seropositive. The chain uses TRBV6-5 and TRBJ1-5; D is unresolved. As DNA, the CDR3 is TGTGCCAGCAGGCCGGGATTGCAGAATCAGCCCCAGCATTTT. As protein: CASRPGLQNQPQHF.